These 16 T cell receptor beta chains came from one sample sequenced in a study of OX40 agonist ivuxolimab in advanced cancers. Measured with immunoSEQ multiplex PCR; TCRdb has only the in-frame clones, and not every one. The sample has roughly 75,000 clones; 86% are singletons. The sample in question was CD4+ or CD8+ T cells sorted from blood, obtained in a trial of the OX40 agonist ivuxolimab. Receptors were obtained from an adult with an advanced solid tumor such as melanoma, head and neck, liver or kidney cancer.

The CDR3 here is CASSVDRKNYEQYF. CDR3 in DNA: TGTGCCAGCAGCGTGGACAGGAAAAACTACGAGCAGTACTTC. The rearrangement links TRBV7-8 to TRBJ2-7; 7 nucleotides line up with TRBD1. Germline CDR1 and CDR2: SGHVS and FQNEAQ. CDR3 length: 14 amino acids. After removal of 5 bases from V and 3 bases from J, the junction contained 7 bases not matched to a gene.

The V and J genes are TRBV18 and TRBJ2-7; D is undetermined. This CDR3 region has 15 residues. V lost 2 bases and J 2 bases, leaving 13 bases between the germline ends. Germline CDR1 KGHSH, CDR2 LQKENI. In DNA form, the CDR3 reads TGTGCCAGCTCACCATCGGAAGGATTCACCTACGAGCAGTACTTC. Its translation: CASSPSEGFTYEQYF.

This chain connects TRBV5-4 to TRBJ2-3; 13 bases match TRBD2. V dropped 6 bases and J dropped 6; count of bases not matched to a gene: 10. CDR1 is SGHNT, CDR2 YYREEE, per germline (reference sequence). This CDR3 has 16 amino acids. Written as DNA, the CDR3 is TGTGCCAGCACCACGAAACTAGCGGGAGGGCAGGATACGCAGTATTTT. It yields the protein CASTTKLAGGQDTQYF.

This rearrangement joins TRBV5-1 to TRBJ1-2, with 7 bases that match TRBD1. V lost 3 bases to trimming and J lost 0 bases; unmatched junction nucleotides: 8. Germline CDR1 reads SGHRS; CDR2 reads YFSETQ. This CDR3 region has 16 residues. In DNA, the CDR3 is TGCGCCAGCAGCTCTCCCCGGGACAGAGCTAACTATGGCTACACCTTC. It codes for CASSSPRDRANYGYTF.

This chain uses TRBV14 with TRBJ1-1; 8 nucleotides align to TRBD1. Germline CDR1 and CDR2: SGHDN and FVKESK. This CDR3 contains 15 residues. V lost 1 base and J lost 1; bases outside the gene matches: 2. The CDR3 DNA reads as TGTGCCAGCAGCCAAGTCGGACAGGGGAACACTGAAGCTTTCTTT. This sequence encodes CASSQVGQGNTEAFF.

This clone showed up just once. The chain employs TRBV7-2 and TRBJ2-1; a possible D gene is TRBD2 (6 bases). This CDR3 contains 14 residues. CDR1 is SGHTA and CDR2 is FQGNSA in the germline V gene. V was clipped by 3 bases and J by 5 bases, with 11 bases between them. CDR3 residues: CASSLGLAHNEQFF. The CDR3 coding sequence is TGTGCCAGCAGCTTGGGACTGGCGCACAATGAGCAGTTCTTC.

V and J are TRBV7-2 and TRBJ1-5; D perhaps matches TRBD1 (5 bases). The CDR3 covers 15 residues. CDR1 SGHTA and CDR2 FQGNSA come from the germline V gene. V shed 3 bases and J shed 1 base, with 10 bases lying between them. This CDR3 reads CASSFKTGSNQPQHF. CDR3 DNA sequence: TGTGCCAGCAGCTTTAAAACAGGAAGCAATCAGCCCCAGCATTTT.

This clone was picked up one time. The rearrangement links TRBV5-1 to TRBJ2-2; TRBD1 matches at 7 bases. The CDR3 has 17 amino acids. With 4 bases clipped from V and 3 bases from J, the junction kept 12 bases outside the gene matches. Germline loops: CDR1 SGHRS, CDR2 YFSETQ. The CDR3 is CASSTYFETGHTGELFF. The CDR3 DNA reads as TGCGCCAGCAGCACTTACTTCGAGACAGGGCACACCGGGGAGCTGTTTTTT.

The chain is built from TRBV5-8 and TRBJ2-3; no clear D. The CDR3 is 13 residues long. Trimming removed 4 bases at V and 0 bases at J, with 6 bases between. Germline V lookup: CDR1 SGHTS, CDR2 YDEGEE. This CDR3 reads CASSTWSTDTQYF. CDR3 in DNA: TGTGCCAGCAGCACCTGGAGCACAGATACGCAGTATTTT. Looking up the rest from reference TRBV5-8 and TRBJ2-3 gives the full variable domain: EAGVTQSPTHLIKTRGQQATLRCSPISGHTSVYWYQQALGLGLQFLLWYDEGEERNRGNFPPRFSGRQFPNYSSELNVNALELEDSALYLCASSTWSTDTQYFGPGTRLTVL.

This clone was observed once. This rearrangement joins TRBV7-2 to TRBJ1-6; 8 positions agree with TRBD1. The V and J ends lost 1 base and 7 bases, in that order; junction bases with no gene match: 3. This CDR3 spans 15 amino acids. Germline V gene sequence: CDR1 SGHTA, CDR2 FQGNSA. The CDR3 nucleotides are TGTGCCAGCAGCTTAGAAAGGACAGGGAATTCACCCCTCCACTTT. Amino acid sequence: CASSLERTGNSPLHF.

This sequence joins TRBV7-9 and TRBJ1-3, with 7 bases identical to TRBD1. Germline V CDR1 and CDR2: SEHNR, FQNEAQ (reference sequence). The CDR3 contains 18 residues. The trim removed 6 bases at V and 0 bases at J, leaving 14 bases unmatched. The CDR3 protein is CASRILSGTVPSGNTIYF. The CDR3 DNA reads as TGTGCCAGCAGAATCCTTAGCGGGACAGTTCCCTCTGGAAACACCATATATTTT.

The rearrangement uses TRBV7-2 and TRBJ1-2; tentatively, D is TRBD1 (5 bases). V lost 6 bases and J 5 bases, leaving 13 bases between the germline ends. This CDR3 spans 13 amino acids. The germline gives CDR1 SGHTA, CDR2 FQGNSA. CDR3 bases: TGTGCCAGCAGTTCTCAGCAGGGTTATGGCTACACCTTC. Translation: CASSSQQGYGYTF.

The chain has TRBV5-1 and TRBJ2-7; 10 bases match TRBD1. The CDR3 extends over 15 amino acids. The trim removed 0 bases at V and 6 bases at J, leaving 6 bases unmatched. Germline CDR1 is SGHRS and CDR2 is YFSETQ. CDR3: CASSLVSGTGVEQYF. Here the CDR3 DNA reads TGCGCCAGCAGCTTGGTATCCGGGACAGGGGTCGAGCAGTACTTC. Together with reference TRBV5-1 and TRBJ2-7, the CDR3 gives the full variable domain: KAGVTQTPRYLIKTRGQQVTLSCSPISGHRSVSWYQQTPGQGLQFLFEYFSETQRNKGNFPGRFSGRQFSNSRSEMNVSTLELGDSALYLCASSLVSGTGVEQYFGPGTRLTVT.

V is TRBV28 and J is TRBJ1-4; D ambiguous. The V end lost 2 bases, the J end lost 13 bases, and 14 bases lay between the germline ends. CDR1 is MDHEN and CDR2 is SYDVKM in the germline V gene. CDR3 size: 13 residues. The CDR3 reads CASSLVVWQPLFF. The CDR3 DNA reads TGTGCCAGCAGTTTAGTCGTCTGGCAACCACTGTTTTTT.

The chain uses TRBV7-8 and TRBJ2-5; D is unresolved. V lost 1 base and J 2 bases, leaving 5 bases between the germline ends. Germline V lookup: CDR1 SGHVS, CDR2 FQNEAQ. The CDR3 consists of 13 residues. This CDR3 reads CASSLGSQETQYF. The CDR3 DNA reads TGTGCCAGCAGCTTAGGTAGTCAAGAGACCCAGTACTTC.

The chain has TRBV23-1 and TRBJ2-3, with 11 bases fitting TRBD2. TRBV23-1 is identified as an open reading frame with a role that is uncertain. CDR3 length equals 19 residues. V dropped 2 bases and J dropped 1; count of bases not matched to a gene: 11. The CDR3 sequence: CASSQAELAGGCGTDTQYF. The CDR3 nucleotides are TGCGCCAGCAGTCAAGCGGAGCTAGCGGGAGGATGCGGCACAGATACGCAGTATTTT.